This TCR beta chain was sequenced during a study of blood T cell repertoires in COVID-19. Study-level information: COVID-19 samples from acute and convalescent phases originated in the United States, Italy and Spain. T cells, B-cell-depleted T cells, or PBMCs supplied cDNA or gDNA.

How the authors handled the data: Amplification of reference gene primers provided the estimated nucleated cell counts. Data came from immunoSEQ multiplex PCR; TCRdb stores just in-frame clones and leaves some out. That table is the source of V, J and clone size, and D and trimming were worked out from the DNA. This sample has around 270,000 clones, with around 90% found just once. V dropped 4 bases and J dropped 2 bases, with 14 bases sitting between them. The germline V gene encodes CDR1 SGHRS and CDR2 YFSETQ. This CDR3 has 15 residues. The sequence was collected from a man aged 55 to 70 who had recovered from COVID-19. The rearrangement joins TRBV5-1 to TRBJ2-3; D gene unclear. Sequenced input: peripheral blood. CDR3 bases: TGCGCCAGCAGCAGCCGGCCAGGAATCACAGATACGCAGTATTTT. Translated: CASSSRPGITDTQYF. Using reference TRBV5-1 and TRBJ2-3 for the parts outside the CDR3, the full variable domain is KAGVTQTPRYLIKTRGQQVTLSCSPISGHRSVSWYQQTPGQGLQFLFEYFSETQRNKGNFPGRFSGRQFSNSRSEMNVSTLELGDSALYLCASSSRPGITDTQYFGPGTRLTVL.